The clone carrying this T cell receptor beta chain was counted ten times or more. TCRdb recomputed calls from the 5' RACE reads with MiXCR, one row per CDR3 protein. Here the sample spans 11,000 to 15,000 distinct CDR3 sequences, roughly a fifth being singletons. Germline assignment: CDR1 LNHDA and CDR2 SQIVND (reference sequence). The CDR3 is 17 amino acids. Trimming removed 0 bases from V and 0 bases from J, with 14 bases in between. The entry originates in a study of T-cell memory formation after mild COVID-19. The sequence was obtained from an adult woman who had mild COVID-19 (a few samples of this study predate the infection). Cell type and time point are not known. The sample consisted of PBMCs or a T cell subset sorted from them (not recorded which). This chain connects TRBV19 to TRBJ1-1; no clear D. The CDR3 sequence: CASSIERGRGMNTEAFF. The CDR3 DNA is TGTGCCAGTAGTATAGAACGGGGTAGAGGTATGAACACTGAAGCTTTCTTT.